These 2 T cell receptor beta chains were all obtained from the same sample, sequenced in a study of T cell responses to AZD1222 COVID-19 vaccine. Assay: immunoSEQ multiplex PCR; the TCRdb copy retains only in-frame clones and omits some. The sample holds about 110,000 clones; roughly nine tenths are singletons and the top ten take about 3.3%. Sequenced here: peripheral blood, sampled on day 0 of MenACWY control vaccination. The receptors derive from an adult in good health.

V is TRBV2 and J is TRBJ1-4; D not resolved. Trimming left V 5 bases short and J 0 bases short, with 13 bases between. Germline V gene lookup returns CDR1 SNHLY and CDR2 FYNNEI. The CDR3 loop spans 16 amino acids. This chain's CDR3 is CASSTTRHPTNEKLFF. CDR3 nucleotides: TGTGCCAGCAGTACAACCAGACACCCAACTAATGAAAAACTGTTTTTT.

The gene calls are TRBV11-1 and TRBJ1-2, with a possible D match to TRBD1 (5 bases). The CDR3 sequence is 14 residues long. Germline V gene sequence: CDR1 SGHAT, CDR2 FQDESV (reference sequence). V was shortened by 5 bases and J by 4 bases, with 14 bases between the two germline ends. CDR3 sequence: CASSLSDKIYGYTF. The CDR3 nucleotides are TGTGCCAGCAGCCTATCGGACAAAATCTATGGCTACACCTTC.